This record looks at one T cell receptor (beta chain) sequence and its context. The source of the sample is a study of CD4+ T cells in melanoma. After removal of 4 bases from V and 4 bases from J, the junction contained 8 bases not matched to a gene. The CDR3 totals 16 residues. The germline V gene encodes CDR1 SGHVS and CDR2 FQNEAQ. The repertoire was sequenced with immunoSEQ multiplex PCR; TCRdb's copy has only in-frame clones and lacks some. The repertoire consists of around 15,000 clones, with 65% to 85% occurring once and the leading ten covering 6.4%. This TCR derives from a human donor with melanoma. Sequences were obtained from cells from a culture (not recorded whether cultured in vitro). The chain joins TRBV7-8 to TRBJ2-2, with 8 positions matching TRBD1. The CDR3 DNA sequence: TGTGCCAGCAGCTCGCGGACAGGGTCGCGCACCGGGGAGCTGTTTTTT. Protein sequence: CASSSRTGSRTGELFF. Filled out from reference TRBV7-8 and TRBJ2-2, the complete variable domain reads GAGVSQSPRYKVAKRGQDVALRCDPISGHVSLFWYQQALGQGPEFLTYFQNEAQLDKSGLPSDRFFAERPEGSVSTLKIQRTQQEDSAVYLCASSSRTGSRTGELFFGEGSRLTVL.